These T cell receptor beta chains were read from a single sample in a study of cytotoxic CD8 clonotypes in ibrutinib-treated CLL. Using immunoSEQ multiplex PCR, the repertoire was profiled, and TCRdb retains in-frame clones only, with some absent. This sample has about 56,000 clones, with roughly three fifths found just once. The sequenced sample was PBMCs, obtained after 24 months of ibrutinib treatment. Source of these receptors: a human donor with chronic lymphocytic leukemia. Each CDR3 is given with its conserved first and last residue. D genes are given only for firm matches. A row's size may be missing; if present it is once, few, many or a size class.

CDR3aa: CASSLHLGTSGGINEQFF
CDR3nt: TGTGCCAGCAGCCTGCATCTGGGGACTAGCGGGGGTATCAATGAGCAGTTCTTC
d_gene: TRBD2
j_gene: TRBJ2-1
len: 18
abundance: few
v_gene: TRBV11-2

CDR3aa: CASSSPGQGTTGELFF
CDR3nt: TGTGCCAGCAGCTCACCGGGACAGGGTACGACCGGGGAGCTGTTTTTT
d_gene: NA
j_gene: TRBJ2-2
len: 16
abundance: NA
v_gene: TRBV12-1

CDR3aa: CAISARDRGELFF
CDR3nt: TGTGCCATCAGTGCAAGGGACAGGGGGGAGCTGTTTTTT
d_gene: TRBD1
j_gene: TRBJ2-2
len: 13
abundance: NA
v_gene: TRBV10-3

CDR3aa: CASTQGGSIYYEQYF
CDR3nt: TGTGCCAGCACCCAAGGGGGCTCAATTTACTACGAGCAGTACTTC
d_gene: TRBD1
j_gene: TRBJ2-7
len: 15
abundance: NA
v_gene: TRBV5-8

CDR3aa: CSVSDDGWGYTF
CDR3nt: TGCAGCGTTTCGGACGACGGTTGGGGCTACACCTTC
d_gene: NA
j_gene: TRBJ1-2
len: 12
abundance: NA
v_gene: TRBV29-1

CDR3aa: CASSGEETQYF
CDR3nt: TGTGCCAGCAGTGGAGAAGAGACCCAGTACTTC
d_gene: NA
j_gene: TRBJ2-5
len: 11
abundance: NA
v_gene: TRBV2

CDR3aa: CASSLLSRGENTIYF
CDR3nt: TGTGCCAGCAGCTTGTTAAGCAGGGGGGAAAACACCATATATTTT
d_gene: TRBD1
j_gene: TRBJ1-3
len: 15
abundance: NA
v_gene: TRBV5-6

CDR3aa: CASNTGNQPQHF
CDR3nt: TGTGCCAGCAACACAGGGAATCAGCCCCAGCATTTT
d_gene: NA
j_gene: TRBJ1-5
len: 12
abundance: NA
v_gene: TRBV27

CDR3aa: CASSEPEQFF
CDR3nt: TGTGCCAGCAGTGAACCTGAGCAGTTCTTC
d_gene: NA
j_gene: TRBJ2-1
len: 10
abundance: NA
v_gene: TRBV2

CDR3aa: CASSFWTALSTEAFF
CDR3nt: TGTGCCAGCAGTTTTTGGACAGCGCTTAGCACTGAAGCTTTCTTT
d_gene: NA
j_gene: TRBJ1-1
len: 15
abundance: NA
v_gene: TRBV6-6

CDR3aa: CASSQAGQGVGYTF
CDR3nt: TGCGCCAGCAGCCAAGCGGGACAGGGAGTTGGCTACACCTTC
d_gene: TRBD1
j_gene: TRBJ1-2
len: 14
abundance: once
v_gene: TRBV4-3

CDR3aa: CSVNSGGTQYF
CDR3nt: TGCAGCGTTAACTCGGGCGGAACCCAGTACTTC
d_gene: NA
j_gene: TRBJ2-5
len: 11
abundance: few
v_gene: TRBV29-1

CDR3aa: CASSAQGVAGANVLTF
CDR3nt: TGCGCCAGCAGCGCACAGGGGGTGGCTGGGGCCAACGTCCTGACTTTC
d_gene: TRBD1
j_gene: TRBJ2-6
len: 16
abundance: NA
v_gene: TRBV4-1

CDR3aa: CASSMGRGDNEQFF
CDR3nt: TGTGCCAGTAGTATGGGGCGCGGAGACAATGAGCAGTTCTTC
d_gene: NA
j_gene: TRBJ2-1
len: 14
abundance: NA
v_gene: TRBV19

CDR3aa: CSHRGARGETEAFF
CDR3nt: TGCAGCCATCGGGGGGCCAGGGGTGAGACTGAAGCTTTCTTT
d_gene: NA
j_gene: TRBJ1-1
len: 14
abundance: once
v_gene: TRBV29-1

CDR3aa: CASSLELSEAFF
CDR3nt: TGTGCCAGCAGCTTGGAATTATCTGAAGCTTTCTTT
d_gene: NA
j_gene: TRBJ1-1
len: 12
abundance: few
v_gene: TRBV11-2

CDR3aa: CASSNPRGGSNYGYTF
CDR3nt: TGTGCCAGCAGTAACCCCCGGGGCGGCTCGAACTATGGCTACACCTTC
d_gene: NA
j_gene: TRBJ1-2
len: 16
abundance: NA
v_gene: TRBV28

CDR3aa: CASSLDAYSGNTIYF
CDR3nt: TGCGCCAGCAGCTTGGATGCTTACTCTGGAAACACCATATATTTT
d_gene: NA
j_gene: TRBJ1-3
len: 15
abundance: NA
v_gene: TRBV5-1

CDR3aa: CASRYNEQFF
CDR3nt: TGTGCCAGCCGGTACAATGAGCAGTTCTTC
d_gene: NA
j_gene: TRBJ2-1
len: 10
abundance: many
v_gene: TRBV7-2

CDR3aa: CASSLPPGGRNQPQHF
CDR3nt: TGTGCCAGCAGCTTACCCCCAGGAGGAAGAAATCAGCCCCAGCATTTT
d_gene: NA
j_gene: TRBJ1-5
len: 16
abundance: NA
v_gene: TRBV7-8

CDR3aa: CASSFTGGSYNEQFF
CDR3nt: TGTGCCAGCAGTTTCACTGGGGGTTCCTACAATGAGCAGTTCTTC
d_gene: NA
j_gene: TRBJ2-1
len: 15
abundance: NA
v_gene: TRBV27

CDR3aa: CAIRDRGLDEQYF
CDR3nt: TGTGCCATCCGGGACAGGGGGCTAGACGAGCAGTACTTC
d_gene: TRBD1
j_gene: TRBJ2-7
len: 13
abundance: NA
v_gene: TRBV10-3